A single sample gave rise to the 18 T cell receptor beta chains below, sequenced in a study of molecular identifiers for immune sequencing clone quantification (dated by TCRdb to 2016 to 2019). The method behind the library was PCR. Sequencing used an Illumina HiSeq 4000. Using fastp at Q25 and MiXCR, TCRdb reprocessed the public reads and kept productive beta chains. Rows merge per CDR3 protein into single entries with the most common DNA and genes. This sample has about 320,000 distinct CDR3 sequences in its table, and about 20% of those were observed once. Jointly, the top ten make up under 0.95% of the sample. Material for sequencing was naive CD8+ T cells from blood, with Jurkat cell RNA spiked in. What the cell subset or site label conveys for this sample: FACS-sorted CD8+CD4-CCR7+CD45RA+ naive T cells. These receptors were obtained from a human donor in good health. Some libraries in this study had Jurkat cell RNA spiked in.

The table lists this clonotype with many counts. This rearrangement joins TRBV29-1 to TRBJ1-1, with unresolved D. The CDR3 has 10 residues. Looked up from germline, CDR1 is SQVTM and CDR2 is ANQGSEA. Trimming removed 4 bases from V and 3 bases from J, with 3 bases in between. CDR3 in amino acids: CSVAYTEAFF. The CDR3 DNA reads TGCAGCGTTGCTTACACTGAAGCTTTCTTT.

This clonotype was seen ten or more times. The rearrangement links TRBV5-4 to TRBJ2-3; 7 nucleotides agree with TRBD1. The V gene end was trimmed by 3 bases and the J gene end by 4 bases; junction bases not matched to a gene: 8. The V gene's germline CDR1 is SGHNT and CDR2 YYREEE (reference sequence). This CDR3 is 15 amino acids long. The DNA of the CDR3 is TGTGCCAGCAGCTGGTGGGACAGCAGATCAGATACGCAGTATTTT. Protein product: CASSWWDSRSDTQYF. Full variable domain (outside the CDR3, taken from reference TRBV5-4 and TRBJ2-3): ETGVTQSPTHLIKTRGQQVTLRCSSQSGHNTVSWYQQALGQGPQFIFQYYREEENGRGNFPPRFSGLQFPNYSSELNVNALELDDSALYLCASSWWDSRSDTQYFGPGTRLTVL.

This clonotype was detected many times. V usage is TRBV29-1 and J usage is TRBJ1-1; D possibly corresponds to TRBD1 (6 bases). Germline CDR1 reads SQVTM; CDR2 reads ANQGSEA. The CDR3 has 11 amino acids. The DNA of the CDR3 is TGCACCGGGGGGGCGAGGACTGAAGCTTTCTTT. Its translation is CTGGARTEAFF.

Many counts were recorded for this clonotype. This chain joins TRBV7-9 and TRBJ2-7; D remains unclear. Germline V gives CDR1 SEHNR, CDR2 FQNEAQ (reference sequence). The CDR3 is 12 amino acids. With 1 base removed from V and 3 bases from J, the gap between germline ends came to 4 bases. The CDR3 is CASSLVGYEQYF. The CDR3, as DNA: TGTGCCAGCAGCTTAGTTGGCTACGAGCAGTACTTC.

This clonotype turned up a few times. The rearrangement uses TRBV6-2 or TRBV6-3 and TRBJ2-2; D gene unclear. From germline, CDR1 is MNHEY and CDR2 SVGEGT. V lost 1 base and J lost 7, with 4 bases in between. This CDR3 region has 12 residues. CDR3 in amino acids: CASSYYVGELFF. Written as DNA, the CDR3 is TGTGCCAGCAGTTACTATGTCGGGGAGCTGTTTTTT.

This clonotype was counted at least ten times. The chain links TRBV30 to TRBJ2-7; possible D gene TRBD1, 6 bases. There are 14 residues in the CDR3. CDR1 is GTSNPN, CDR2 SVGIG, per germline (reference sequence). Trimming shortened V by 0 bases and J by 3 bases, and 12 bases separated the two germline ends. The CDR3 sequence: CAWSVGQGSYEQYF. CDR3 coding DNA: TGTGCCTGGAGTGTCGGTCAGGGGAGCTACGAGCAGTACTTC.

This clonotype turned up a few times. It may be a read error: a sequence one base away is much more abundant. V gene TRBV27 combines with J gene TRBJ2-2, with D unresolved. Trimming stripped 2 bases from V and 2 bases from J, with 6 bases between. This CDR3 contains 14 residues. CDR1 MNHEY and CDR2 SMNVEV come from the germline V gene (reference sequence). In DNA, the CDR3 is TGTGCCAGCAGTTTAACAGCTAACACCGGGGAGCTGTTTTTT. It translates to CASSLTANTGELFF.

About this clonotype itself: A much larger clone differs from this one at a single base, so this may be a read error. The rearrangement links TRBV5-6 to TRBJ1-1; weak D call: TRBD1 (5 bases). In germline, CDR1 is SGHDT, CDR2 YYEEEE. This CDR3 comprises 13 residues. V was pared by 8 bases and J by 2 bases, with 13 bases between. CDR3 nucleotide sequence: TGTGCCAGTAATACAGGCAGCAACACTGAAGCTTTCTTT. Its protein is CASNTGSNTEAFF. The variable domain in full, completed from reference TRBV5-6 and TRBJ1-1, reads DAGVTQSPTHLIKTRGQQVTLRCSPKSGHDTVSWYQQALGQGPQFIFQYYEEEERQRGNFPDRFSGHQFPNYSSELNVNALLLGDSALYLCASNTGSNTEAFFGQGTRLTVV.

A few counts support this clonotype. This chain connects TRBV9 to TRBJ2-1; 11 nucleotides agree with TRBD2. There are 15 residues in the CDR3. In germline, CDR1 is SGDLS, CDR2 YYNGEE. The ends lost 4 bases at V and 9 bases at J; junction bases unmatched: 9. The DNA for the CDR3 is TGTGCCAGCAGCCCCTGGTTAGCGGGAGGGAGTGAGCAGTTCTTC. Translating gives CASSPWLAGGSEQFF.

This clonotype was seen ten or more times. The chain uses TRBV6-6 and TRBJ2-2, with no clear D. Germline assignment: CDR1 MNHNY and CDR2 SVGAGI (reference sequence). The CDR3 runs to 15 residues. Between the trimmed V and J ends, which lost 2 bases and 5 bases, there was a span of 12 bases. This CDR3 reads CASSYPNFRTGELFF. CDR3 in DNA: TGTGCCAGCAGTTACCCTAACTTTAGGACCGGGGAGCTGTTTTTT.

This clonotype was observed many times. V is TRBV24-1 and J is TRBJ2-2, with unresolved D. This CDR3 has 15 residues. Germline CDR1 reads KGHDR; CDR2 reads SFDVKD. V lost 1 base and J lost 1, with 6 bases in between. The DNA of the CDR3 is TGTGCCACCAGTGATTTAGCGCAGAACACCGGGGAGCTGTTTTTT. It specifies CATSDLAQNTGELFF.

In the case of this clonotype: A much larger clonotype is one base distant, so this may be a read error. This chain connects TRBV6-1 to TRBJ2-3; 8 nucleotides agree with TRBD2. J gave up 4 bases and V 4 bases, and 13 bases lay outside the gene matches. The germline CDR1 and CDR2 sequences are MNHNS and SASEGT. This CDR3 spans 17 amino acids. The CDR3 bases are TGTGCCAGCAGTGGTGGCCGGGGGGGAGAGATTTCAGATACGCAGTATTTT. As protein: CASSGGRGGEISDTQYF.

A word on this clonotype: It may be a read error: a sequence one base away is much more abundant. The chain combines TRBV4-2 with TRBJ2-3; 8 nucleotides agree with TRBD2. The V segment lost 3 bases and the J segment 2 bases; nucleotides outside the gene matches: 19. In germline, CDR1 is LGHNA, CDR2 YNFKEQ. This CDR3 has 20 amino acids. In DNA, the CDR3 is TGTGCCAGCAGCCAGGCAAATAGCGGGATAGTAATCGCTGACACAGATACGCAGTATTTT. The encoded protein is CASSQANSGIVIADTDTQYF.

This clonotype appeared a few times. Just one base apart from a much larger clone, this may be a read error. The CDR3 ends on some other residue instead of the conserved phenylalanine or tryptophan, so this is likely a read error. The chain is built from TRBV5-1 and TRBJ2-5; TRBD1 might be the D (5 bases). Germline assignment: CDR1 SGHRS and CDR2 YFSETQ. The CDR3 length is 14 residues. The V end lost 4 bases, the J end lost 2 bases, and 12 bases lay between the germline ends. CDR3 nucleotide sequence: TGCGCCAGCAGCGACTGGCAGGGACAAGAGACCCAGTACCTC. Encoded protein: CASSDWQGQETQYL.

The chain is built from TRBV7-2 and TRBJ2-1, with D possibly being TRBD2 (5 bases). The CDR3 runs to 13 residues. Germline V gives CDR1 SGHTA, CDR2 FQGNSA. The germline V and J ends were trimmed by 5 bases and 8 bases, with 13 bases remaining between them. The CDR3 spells CASSLDLYDEQFF. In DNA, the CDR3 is TGTGCCAGCAGCCTGGACTTGTACGATGAGCAGTTCTTC.

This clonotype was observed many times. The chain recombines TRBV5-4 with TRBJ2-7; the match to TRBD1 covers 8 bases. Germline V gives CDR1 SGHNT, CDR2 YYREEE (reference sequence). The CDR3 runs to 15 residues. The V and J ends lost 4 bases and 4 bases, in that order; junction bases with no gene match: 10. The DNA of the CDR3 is TGTGCCAGCAGCCCGGGGCAGGGGGCTAGTTACGAGCAGTACTTC. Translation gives CASSPGQGASYEQYF.

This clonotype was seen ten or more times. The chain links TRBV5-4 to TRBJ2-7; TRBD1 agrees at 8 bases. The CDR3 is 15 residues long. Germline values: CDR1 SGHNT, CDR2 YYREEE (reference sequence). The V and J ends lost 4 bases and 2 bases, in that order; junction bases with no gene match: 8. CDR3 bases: TGTGCCAGCAGCCTAGGACAGGGAGTAACCTACGAGCAGTACTTC. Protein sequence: CASSLGQGVTYEQYF.

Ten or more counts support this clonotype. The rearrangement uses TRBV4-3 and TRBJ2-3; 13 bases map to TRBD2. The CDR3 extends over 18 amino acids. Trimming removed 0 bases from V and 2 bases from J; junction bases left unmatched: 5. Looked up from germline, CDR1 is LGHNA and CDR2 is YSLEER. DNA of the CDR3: TGCGCCAGCAGCCAAGAGGGACTAGCGGGATCCCCCACAGATACGCAGTATTTT. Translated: CASSQEGLAGSPTDTQYF.